Here is one T cell receptor (beta chain) with its context. The antigen is undetermined. TCRdb reprocessed the 5' RACE reads with MiXCR, giving one entry per CDR3 protein. The repertoire consists of 110,000 to 150,000 distinct CDR3 sequences, with roughly a quarter occurring once and the leading ten covering 24%. The CDR3 spans 16 residues. The V gene end was trimmed by 2 bases and the J gene end by 2 bases; junction bases not matched to a gene: 9. Germline CDR1 and CDR2: DFQATT and SNEGSKA (reference sequence). The sample originates from a study of T-cell memory formation after mild COVID-19. Study-level information: Among the donors, TCR clusters were largely specific to each donor. Study outcomes and limitations: Contracting clones localized mainly to CM and EM when CD4+ and mainly to EMRA when CD8+.

The TCR was taken from an adult woman who had mild COVID-19 (a few samples of this study predate the infection). Cell type and time point are not known. The sequenced sample consisted of PBMCs or a T cell subset sorted from them (not recorded which). The gene calls are TRBV20-1 and TRBJ1-5; 7 positions match TRBD1. In DNA, the CDR3 is TGCAGTGCTAGAAGACAGGGCGCGGCCGGCAATCAGCCCCAGCATTTT. It codes for CSARRQGAAGNQPQHF.